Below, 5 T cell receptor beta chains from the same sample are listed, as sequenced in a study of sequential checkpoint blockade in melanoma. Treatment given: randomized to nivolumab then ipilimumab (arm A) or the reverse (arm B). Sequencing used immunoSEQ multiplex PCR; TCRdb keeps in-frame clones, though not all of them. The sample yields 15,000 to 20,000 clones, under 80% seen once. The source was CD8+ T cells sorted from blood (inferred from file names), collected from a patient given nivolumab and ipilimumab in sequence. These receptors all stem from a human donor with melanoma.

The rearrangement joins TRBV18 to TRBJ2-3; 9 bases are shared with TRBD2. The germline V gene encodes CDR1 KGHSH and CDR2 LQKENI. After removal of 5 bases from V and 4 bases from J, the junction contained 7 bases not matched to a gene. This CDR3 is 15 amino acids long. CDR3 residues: CASSSLAGHSDTQYF. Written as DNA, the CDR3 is TGTGCCAGCTCATCGCTAGCGGGGCACTCAGATACGCAGTATTTT.

CDR3 amino acids: CACNRQGQETQYF. The CDR3 nucleotides read TGTGCCTGTAATAGACAGGGCCAAGAGACCCAGTACTTC. The chain uses TRBV7-9 and TRBJ2-5; 7 bases map to TRBD1. CDR1 is SEHNR, CDR2 FQNEAQ, per germline (reference sequence). With 11 bases clipped from V and 1 base from J, the junction kept 7 bases outside the gene matches. This CDR3 region has 13 residues.

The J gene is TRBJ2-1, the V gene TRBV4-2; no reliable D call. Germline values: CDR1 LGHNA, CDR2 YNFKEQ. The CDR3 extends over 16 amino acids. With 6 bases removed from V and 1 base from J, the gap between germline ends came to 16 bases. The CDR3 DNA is TGTGCCAGCAGTCCCGTAGGAGAGTCTTCCTACAATGAGCAGTTCTTC. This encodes CASSPVGESSYNEQFF.

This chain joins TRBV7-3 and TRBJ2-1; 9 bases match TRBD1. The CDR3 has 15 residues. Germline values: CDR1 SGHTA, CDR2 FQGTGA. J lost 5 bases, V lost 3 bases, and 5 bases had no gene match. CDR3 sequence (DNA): TGTGCCAGCAGCTTGACAGGGGGGAAACACAATGAGCAGTTCTTC. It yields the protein CASSLTGGKHNEQFF. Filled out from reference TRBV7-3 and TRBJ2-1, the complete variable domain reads GAGVSQTPSNKVTEKGKYVELRCDPISGHTALYWYRQSLGQGPEFLIYFQGTGAADDSGLPNDRFFAVRPEGSVSTLKIQRTERGDSAVYLCASSLTGGKHNEQFFGPGTRLTVL.

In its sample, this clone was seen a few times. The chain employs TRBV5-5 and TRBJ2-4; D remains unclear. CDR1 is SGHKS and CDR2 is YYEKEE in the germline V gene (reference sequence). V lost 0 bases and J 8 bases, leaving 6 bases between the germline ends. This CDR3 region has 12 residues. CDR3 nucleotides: TGTGCCAGCAGCTTGGGAACGGACATTCAGTACTTC. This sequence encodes CASSLGTDIQYF.